The 22 T cell receptor beta chains in this list originate from one sample, sequenced in a study of T cell responses to AZD1222 COVID-19 vaccine. Sequencing was performed with immunoSEQ multiplex PCR; in TCRdb, only in-frame clones are kept and a portion is missing. The repertoire includes 170,000 or so clones, about nine tenths of them detected once, and about 3% sits in the top ten. The sequenced sample was peripheral blood, obtained on day 0 of AZD1222 vaccination. Source of these receptors: an adult in good health.

The CDR3: CASSIGQWEQFF. DNA of the CDR3: TGTGCCAGTAGTATAGGACAGTGGGAGCAGTTCTTC. The rearrangement joins TRBV19 to TRBJ2-1, with D perhaps TRBD1 (5 bases). Trimming stripped 1 base from V and 10 bases from J, with 8 bases between. The CDR3 contains 12 residues. Germline V gene data show CDR1 as LNHDA and CDR2 as SQIVND (reference sequence).

The chain carries TRBV7-9 and TRBJ1-2, with 8 positions matching TRBD1. After removal of 5 bases from V and 1 base from J, the junction contained 15 bases not matched to a gene. Germline loops: CDR1 SEHNR, CDR2 FQNEAQ (reference sequence). This CDR3 spans 18 amino acids. CDR3 residues: CASSANQGASLFNYGYTF. CDR3 nucleotides: TGTGCCAGCAGCGCAAATCAGGGGGCGAGCCTTTTTAACTATGGCTACACCTTC.

This sequence joins TRBV19 and TRBJ2-1; 9 bases agree with TRBD1. Germline values: CDR1 LNHDA, CDR2 SQIVND (reference sequence). Trimming cost V 3 bases and J 9 bases; bases outside gene matches: 12. CDR3 length: 16 residues. CDR3 residues: CASSIWGQGGLGEQFF. Written as DNA, the CDR3 is TGTGCCAGTAGTATTTGGGGACAGGGAGGTTTGGGTGAGCAGTTCTTC.

The rearrangement links TRBV7-3 to TRBJ2-1, with TRBD2 matching over 14 bases. The V segment lost 2 bases and the J segment 7 bases; nucleotides outside the gene matches: 4. CDR3 length: 16 amino acids. CDR1 and CDR2 (germline): SGHTA, FQGTGA. CDR3 coding DNA: TGTGCCAGCAGCTTAGCGGGACTAGCGGGAGTAAATGAGCAGTTCTTC. Residues: CASSLAGLAGVNEQFF.

The J gene is TRBJ1-2, the V gene TRBV19; D not resolved. The CDR3 is 15 residues long. Germline V CDR1 and CDR2: LNHDA, SQIVND (reference sequence). V lost 3 bases to trimming and J lost 4 bases, with 15 bases between them. The chain's CDR3 is CASSMRGWRAYGYTF. In DNA, the CDR3 is TGTGCCAGTAGTATGAGAGGATGGAGGGCCTATGGCTACACCTTC.

V is TRBV5-1 and J is TRBJ2-7; D is perhaps TRBD2 (5 bases). The germline V gene encodes CDR1 SGHRS and CDR2 YFSETQ. The CDR3 spans 13 residues. V was cut by 7 bases and J by 3 bases, with 14 bases left in between. The CDR3 protein is CASAPATSYEQYF. The CDR3 region has the DNA TGCGCCAGCGCCCCGGCTACTAGCTACGAGCAGTACTTC.

This chain joins TRBV5-4 and TRBJ2-1; 7 bases line up with TRBD2. The CDR3 loop spans 15 amino acids. V shed 0 bases and J 4 bases; nucleotides not matched to a gene: 4. Germline assignment: CDR1 SGHNT and CDR2 YYREEE (reference sequence). The CDR3 DNA sequence: TGTGCCAGCAGCTTGGGCGGGAGTGTTTACAATGAGCAGTTCTTC. Amino acid sequence: CASSLGGSVYNEQFF.

V usage is TRBV10-3 and J usage is TRBJ2-7; D is unresolved. Germline CDR1 and CDR2: ENHRY and SYGVKD. Trimming left V 0 bases short and J 1 base short, with 10 bases between. The CDR3 runs to 15 residues. This chain's CDR3 is CAISESGKRSYEQYF. The CDR3 DNA reads TGTGCCATCAGTGAGTCGGGAAAAAGGTCCTACGAGCAGTACTTC.

The chain joins TRBV2 to TRBJ1-4, with D perhaps matching TRBD1 (5 bases). This CDR3 has 14 amino acids. The V end was cut by 6 bases, the J end by 7 bases, with 15 bases between. Germline assignment: CDR1 SNHLY and CDR2 FYNNEI. The CDR3 sequence: CASRPWGVGEKLFF. The CDR3 region has the DNA TGTGCCAGCAGACCCTGGGGGGTGGGTGAAAAACTGTTTTTT.

J is TRBJ1-4 and V is TRBV4-1; D is possibly TRBD1 (5 bases). This CDR3 is 15 amino acids long. Trimming left V 0 bases short and J 5 bases short, with 10 bases between. CDR1 and CDR2 from the germline V gene are MGHRA and YSYEKL. The CDR3 coding sequence is TGCGCCAGCAGCCAAGATCAGGGAGGAAATGAAAAACTGTTTTTT. It is translated as CASSQDQGGNEKLFF.

The rearrangement uses TRBV6-5 and TRBJ2-7; D remains unclear. V shed 2 bases and J shed 6 bases, with 14 bases lying between them. CDR3 length: 14 amino acids. CDR1 and CDR2 from the germline V gene are MNHEY and SVGAGI. As DNA, the CDR3 is TGTGCCAGCAGTTACCGGTCCATGCCCCGCGAGCAGTACTTC. Protein product: CASSYRSMPREQYF.

The chain carries TRBV24-1 and TRBJ2-5, with TRBD2 as a possible D gene (6 bases). This CDR3 spans 17 amino acids. Trimming shortened V by 0 bases and J by 7 bases, and 20 bases separated the two germline ends. The V gene's germline CDR1 is KGHDR and CDR2 SFDVKD. The CDR3 nucleotides read TGTGCCACCAGTGATTTGCCCCCCCGGGGCGGGATTGGGACCCAGTACTTC. It codes for CATSDLPPRGGIGTQYF.

The chain carries TRBV7-6 and TRBJ2-7, with 13 bases aligning to TRBD2. The CDR3 covers 14 residues. The germline V gene encodes CDR1 SGHVS and CDR2 FNYEAQ. The V gene end was trimmed by 5 bases and the J gene end by 5 bases; junction bases not matched to a gene: 3. DNA for the CDR3: TGTGCCAGCAGCCGGACTAGCGGGAGTCACGAGCAGTACTTC. Translating gives CASSRTSGSHEQYF.

The chain joins TRBV28 to TRBJ2-3, with 7 bases lining up with TRBD1. The CDR3 has 13 residues. V dropped 6 bases and J dropped 3; count of bases not matched to a gene: 3. Germline CDR1 is MDHEN and CDR2 is SYDVKM. CDR3 bases: TGTGCCAGCAGACTACAGGGGACAGATACGCAGTATTTT. Protein sequence: CASRLQGTDTQYF. Using reference TRBV28 and TRBJ2-3 for the parts outside the CDR3, the full variable domain is DVKVTQSSRYLVKRTGEKVFLECVQDMDHENMFWYRQDPGLGLRLIYFSYDVKMKEKGDIPEGYSVSREKKERFSLILESASTNQTSMYLCASRLQGTDTQYFGPGTRLTVL.

The chain uses TRBV15 and TRBJ2-2; possible D gene TRBD2, 7 bases. Trimming stripped 6 bases from V and 1 base from J, with 9 bases between. Germline CDR1 is LNHNV and CDR2 is YYDKDF (reference sequence). The CDR3 spans 14 residues. In DNA, the CDR3 is TGTGCCACCAGGGGGGGGCGGAACACCGGGGAGCTGTTTTTT. It translates to CATRGGRNTGELFF. The full variable domain, completed using reference TRBV15 and TRBJ2-2, is DAMVIQNPRYQVTQFGKPVTLSCSQTLNHNVMYWYQQKSSQAPKLLFHYYDKDFNNEADTPDNFQSRRPNTSFCFLDIRSPGLGDTAMYLCATRGGRNTGELFFGEGSRLTVL.

The V and J genes are TRBV6-6 and TRBJ1-1; D is ambiguous. The germline gives CDR1 MNHNY, CDR2 SVGAGI (reference sequence). The CDR3 extends over 14 amino acids. The germline V and J ends were trimmed by 7 bases and 1 base, with 13 bases remaining between them. In DNA, the CDR3 is TGTGCCAGCACCCCATCGCCGGCGAACACTGAAGCTTTCTTT. It yields the protein CASTPSPANTEAFF.

The J gene is TRBJ1-1, the V gene TRBV19; no definite D call. Trimming removed 1 base at V and 4 bases at J, with 1 base between. Germline CDR1 and CDR2: LNHDA and SQIVND (reference sequence). CDR3 length: 11 residues. CDR3 in DNA: TGTGCCAGTAGTATAGGCACTGAAGCTTTCTTT. It encodes CASSIGTEAFF.

The chain recombines TRBV9 with TRBJ2-2; perhaps TRBD2 as D (7 bases). Trimming took 0 bases from V and 6 from J, leaving 12 bases between them. This CDR3 region has 15 residues. From germline, CDR1 is SGDLS and CDR2 YYNGEE. The DNA of the CDR3 is TGTGCCAGCAGCGTAGTACAGGGAGGGGCCGGGGAGCTGTTTTTT. It specifies CASSVVQGGAGELFF.

This clone was observed a single time. The chain uses TRBV18 and TRBJ1-6, with TRBD1 identical over 8 bases. This CDR3 is built from 16 residues. The germline gives CDR1 KGHSH, CDR2 LQKENI. The trim removed 3 bases at V and 5 bases at J, leaving 6 bases unmatched. In DNA, the CDR3 is TGTGCCAGCTCACCCTTCGACAGGGGCAATAATTCACCCCTCCACTTT. Its translation is CASSPFDRGNNSPLHF.

This clone was observed a few times. V usage is TRBV3-1 (or the pseudogene TRBV3-2) and J usage is TRBJ2-2; the D is unclear. The CDR3 spans 15 residues. The germline gives CDR1 LGHDT, CDR2 YNNKEL (reference sequence). Trimming left V 6 bases short and J 0 bases short, with 11 bases between. The CDR3 here is CASSRMTPNTGELFF. The CDR3 bases are TGTGCCAGCAGTCGAATGACACCGAACACCGGGGAGCTGTTTTTT.

This clone was detected only once. The chain recombines TRBV5-1 with TRBJ1-2; D ambiguous. CDR3 size: 14 residues. Trimming took off 9 bases at V and 1 base at J, with 16 bases between the two ends. Germline V gene sequence: CDR1 SGHRS, CDR2 YFSETQ. This chain's CDR3 is CATAQTWGNYGYTF. CDR3 nucleotides: TGCGCCACCGCCCAGACCTGGGGTAACTATGGCTACACCTTC.

Only one count was recorded for this clone. V gene TRBV14 combines with J gene TRBJ1-2; D is possibly TRBD1 (5 bases). The CDR3 runs 15 residues. V gave up 3 bases and J gave up 4 bases, with 15 bases separating them. Germline assignment: CDR1 SGHDN and CDR2 FVKESK. CDR3 protein: CASSQRVGTIYGYTF. The CDR3 DNA is TGTGCCAGCAGCCAGAGGGTGGGGACGATCTATGGCTACACCTTC.